The 24 T cell receptor beta chains given below trace back to one sample, sequenced in a study of T cells after yellow fever vaccination. TCRdb independently ran MiXCR on the 5' RACE reads; one entry per CDR3 protein. The sample carries a few hundred thousand distinct CDR3 sequences, roughly a sixth recorded once. Specimen: PBMCs, collected before the yellow fever booster vaccination. The receptors stem from a man aged 18-30 years who received the YFV17D yellow fever vaccine.

This clonotype occurred many times. The chain employs TRBV7-3 and TRBJ2-6, with 10 positions matching TRBD1. The CDR3 is 18 amino acids. Germline values: CDR1 SGHTA, CDR2 FQGTGA. The V gene end was trimmed by 5 bases and the J gene end by 2 bases; junction bases not matched to a gene: 9. CDR3 sequence: CASSPRQGAGTGANVLTF. The CDR3 DNA is TGTGCCAGCAGCCCGCGACAGGGGGCAGGAACTGGGGCCAACGTCCTGACTTTC.

In its sample, this clonotype was seen a few times. V gene TRBV29-1 combines with J gene TRBJ2-5, with TRBD2 as a possible D gene (6 bases). Germline V lookup: CDR1 SQVTM, CDR2 ANQGSEA. The ends were cut back, 0 bases at V and 3 bases at J, with 8 bases in the middle. CDR3 length: 13 residues. Here the CDR3 reads CSVEDGGEETQYF. The CDR3, as DNA: TGCAGCGTTGAAGATGGAGGGGAAGAGACCCAGTACTTC. The full variable domain, with the rest looked up from reference TRBV29-1 and TRBJ2-5, is SAVISQKPSRDICQRGTSLTIQCQVDSQVTMMFWYRQQPGQSLTLIATANQGSEATYESGFVIDKFPISRPNLTFSTLTVSNMSPEDSSIYLCSVEDGGEETQYFGPGTRLLVL.

This clonotype was detected only a few times. V and J are TRBV3-1 and TRBJ2-3; 7 nucleotides align to TRBD1. The V gene end was trimmed by 4 bases and the J gene end by 14 bases; junction bases not matched to a gene: 9. CDR3 length: 12 residues. Germline assignment: CDR1 LGHDT and CDR2 YNNKEL (reference sequence). In DNA, the CDR3 is TGTGCCAGCAGCCGGGACAGACTGGAAGTGTATTTT. Amino acid sequence: CASSRDRLEVYF.

V usage is TRBV4-2 and J usage is TRBJ2-1; 8 bases line up with TRBD2. This CDR3 is built from 16 residues. After removal of 4 bases from V and 7 bases from J, the junction contained 12 bases not matched to a gene. Germline CDR1 is LGHNA and CDR2 is YNFKEQ. The CDR3 DNA sequence: TGTGCCAGCAGCCGACCTAAAGCGGGGGCGACTAATGAGCAGTTCTTC. This encodes CASSRPKAGATNEQFF.

The chain joins TRBV3-1 to TRBJ2-5, with D tentatively TRBD1 or TRBD2 (6 bases each). This CDR3 contains 13 residues. Trimming removed 4 bases from V and 7 bases from J, with 13 bases in between. Germline assignment: CDR1 LGHDT and CDR2 YNNKEL (reference sequence). CDR3 in amino acids: CASSRRGMGTQYF. CDR3 DNA: TGTGCCAGCAGCCGGAGGGGGATGGGGACCCAGTACTTC.

A few counts support this clonotype. This chain links TRBV5-6 with TRBJ2-5; tentatively, D is TRBD1 (6 bases). Deletions cut 1 base from V and 6 bases from J, with 22 bases between. This CDR3 is 17 amino acids long. CDR1 SGHDT and CDR2 YYEEEE come from the germline V gene. The CDR3 DNA reads TGTGCCAGCAGCTTGTTGGGTCGGTGGGCAGGGGAACAGACCCAGTACTTC. This translates into CASSLLGRWAGEQTQYF.

This clonotype occurred a few times. The chain combines TRBV5-1 with TRBJ2-7, with 11 bases fitting TRBD2. The CDR3 spans 14 residues. CDR1 is SGHRS and CDR2 is YFSETQ in the germline V gene. The V and J ends lost 4 bases and 4 bases, in that order; junction bases with no gene match: 4. This chain's CDR3 is CASSHTSGGYEQYV. Here the CDR3 DNA reads TGCGCCAGCAGCCACACTAGCGGGGGTTACGAGCAGTACGTC.

This chain connects TRBV7-6 to TRBJ1-4, with a weak D call TRBD1 (5 bases). The V gene's germline CDR1 is SGHVS and CDR2 FNYEAQ. The CDR3 is 14 amino acids. Trimming removed 8 bases from V and 5 bases from J, with 15 bases in between. The CDR3 loop is CASGTGGGNEKLFF. In DNA form, the CDR3 reads TGTGCCAGCGGCACCGGGGGGGGGAATGAAAAACTGTTTTTT.

V and J are TRBV6-6 and TRBJ2-1, with D possibly matching TRBD2 (5 bases). This CDR3 is 16 amino acids long. The germline V gene encodes CDR1 MNHNY and CDR2 SVGAGI (reference sequence). V dropped 0 bases and J dropped 5 bases, with 14 bases sitting between them. The CDR3 nucleotides read TGTGCCAGCAGTTACTCGAGAGGGTTCTCTGACAATGAGCAGTTCTTC. Protein sequence: CASSYSRGFSDNEQFF.

This clonotype was recorded a few times. The chain employs TRBV7-9 and TRBJ2-5; no reliable D call. The CDR3 covers 16 residues. From germline, CDR1 is SEHNR and CDR2 FQNEAQ (reference sequence). With 1 base removed from V and 1 base from J, the gap between germline ends came to 13 bases. The DNA for the CDR3 is TGTGCCAGCAGCTTAGGGGCCAGTGGGGTCCAAGAGACCCAGTACTTC. Its translation is CASSLGASGVQETQYF. Together with reference TRBV7-9 and TRBJ2-5, the CDR3 gives the full variable domain: DTGVSQNPRHKITKRGQNVTFRCDPISEHNRLYWYRQTLGQGPEFLTYFQNEAQLEKSRLLSDRFSAERPKGSFSTLEIQRTEQGDSAMYLCASSLGASGVQETQYFGPGTRLLVL.

This clonotype was seen only a few times. The chain carries TRBV6-6 and TRBJ2-5, with 12 bases aligning to TRBD1. Looked up from germline, CDR1 is MNHNY and CDR2 is SVGAGI (reference sequence). V shed 0 bases, J shed 7 bases, and the junction held 9 bases outside the gene matches. This CDR3 spans 17 amino acids. CDR3 sequence: CASSYSGTGGGLLTQYF. The CDR3 DNA reads as TGTGCCAGCAGTTACTCCGGGACAGGGGGCGGCTTGTTGACCCAGTACTTC.

This sequence joins TRBV29-1 and TRBJ2-2, with a tentative D call TRBD1 (6 bases). V shed 4 bases and J shed 3 bases, with 9 bases lying between them. The CDR3 extends over 13 amino acids. Germline CDR1 is SQVTM and CDR2 is ANQGSEA. CDR3 sequence: CSVAQGYTGELFF. Written as DNA, the CDR3 is TGCAGCGTTGCACAGGGCTACACCGGGGAGCTGTTTTTT.

The rearrangement uses TRBV9 and TRBJ2-4, with D perhaps given as TRBD1 or TRBD2 (5 bases each). The CDR3 runs 13 residues. CDR1 is SGDLS, CDR2 YYNGEE, per germline. V lost 2 bases and J 6 bases, leaving 9 bases between the germline ends. CDR3 coding DNA: TGTGCCAGCAGCGTTCAGAGGGGAAACATTCAGTACTTC. Protein sequence: CASSVQRGNIQYF.

This clonotype was counted only a few times. The chain carries TRBV7-3 and TRBJ2-3; 15 positions match TRBD2. Germline assignment: CDR1 SGHTA and CDR2 FQGTGA. The V gene end was trimmed by 7 bases and the J gene end by 6 bases; junction bases not matched to a gene: 5. CDR3 length: 15 residues. The DNA of the CDR3 is TGTGCCAGCACTTCCGGGACTAGCGGGGGGGATACGCAGTATTTT. The encoded protein is CASTSGTSGGDTQYF.

The chain carries TRBV7-9 and TRBJ1-2, with a weak D call TRBD1 (5 bases). Germline CDR1 SEHNR, CDR2 FQNEAQ (reference sequence). This CDR3 is 13 amino acids long. V dropped 4 bases and J dropped 8 bases, with 14 bases sitting between them. The CDR3 sequence: CASSSGVINGYTF. CDR3 coding DNA: TGTGCCAGCAGCTCGGGGGTTATTAACGGCTACACCTTC.

The chain joins TRBV20-1 to TRBJ2-5, with D unresolved. Germline CDR1 DFQATT, CDR2 SNEGSKA (reference sequence). V shed 3 bases and J shed 3 bases, with 8 bases lying between them. This CDR3 is built from 12 residues. As DNA, the CDR3 is TGCAGTGCTAGCGGTCTCGAAGAGACCCAGTACTTC. Protein sequence: CSASGLEETQYF.

This clonotype was counted a single time. The rearrangement links TRBV4-2 to TRBJ1-4, with D hard to call. Trimming shortened V by 5 bases and J by 7 bases, and 14 bases separated the two germline ends. The CDR3 has 14 amino acids. Germline CDR1 reads LGHNA; CDR2 reads YNFKEQ. This CDR3 is CASSDKGSSEKLFF. Here the CDR3 DNA reads TGTGCCAGCAGCGATAAGGGTTCAAGTGAAAAACTGTTTTTT.

This chain uses TRBV12-5 with TRBJ2-3, with D unresolved. CDR3 length equals 12 residues. CDR1 is LGHNT and CDR2 is FRNRAP in the germline V gene. V gave up 0 bases and J gave up 6 bases, with 4 bases separating them. CDR3 sequence: CASGLVLDTQYF. CDR3 DNA sequence: TGTGCTAGTGGTTTGGTTTTGGATACGCAGTATTTT. The full variable domain, in which reference TRBV12-5 and TRBJ2-3 provide the parts outside the CDR3, is DARVTQTPRHKVTEMGQEVTMRCQPILGHNTVFWYRQTMMQGLELLAYFRNRAPLDDSGMPKDRFSAEMPDATLATLKIQPSEPRDSAVYFCASGLVLDTQYFGPGTRLTVL.

The chain is built from TRBV7-9 and TRBJ2-7; the D gene could be TRBD1 or TRBD2 (5 bases each). V gave up 5 bases and J gave up 3 bases, with 20 bases separating them. Germline lookup yields CDR1 SEHNR and CDR2 FQNEAQ (reference sequence). The CDR3 is 16 amino acids. The CDR3 loop is CASSAFGAVLNYEQYF. CDR3 DNA sequence: TGTGCCAGCAGCGCCTTCGGGGCGGTCCTAAACTACGAGCAGTACTTC.

This clonotype was picked up a small number of times. The V gene is TRBV4-1, the J gene TRBJ2-5; maybe TRBD2 (5 bases). The CDR3 totals 14 residues. The V gene's germline CDR1 is MGHRA and CDR2 YSYEKL. V was cut by 3 bases and J by 5 bases, with 13 bases left in between. CDR3 bases: TGCGCCAGCAGCCACCTACTAGGGCGGGAGACCCAGTACTTC. Translated: CASSHLLGRETQYF.

This clonotype was found once. This rearrangement joins TRBV6-6 to TRBJ1-2; tentative D call: TRBD1 (6 bases). Trimming pared 2 bases from V and 5 bases from J, leaving 12 bases between. This CDR3 is built from 14 residues. Looked up from germline, CDR1 is MNHNY and CDR2 is SVGAGI (reference sequence). The CDR3 sequence: CASSYGGGGYGYTF. The CDR3, as DNA: TGTGCCAGCAGTTACGGAGGGGGTGGATATGGCTACACCTTC.

This clonotype was seen repeatedly, ten times or more. This rearrangement joins TRBV7-3 to TRBJ2-1; D may be TRBD1 (6 bases). The CDR3 totals 13 residues. V gave up 2 bases and J gave up 10 bases, with 12 bases separating them. CDR1 SGHTA and CDR2 FQGTGA come from the germline V gene. Here the CDR3 reads CASSLGPTGEQFF. As DNA, the CDR3 is TGTGCCAGCAGCTTAGGCCCGACAGGAGAGCAGTTCTTC. Based on the CDR3 plus reference TRBV7-3 and TRBJ2-1, the full variable domain is GAGVSQTPSNKVTEKGKYVELRCDPISGHTALYWYRQSLGQGPEFLIYFQGTGAADDSGLPNDRFFAVRPEGSVSTLKIQRTERGDSAVYLCASSLGPTGEQFFGPGTRLTVL.

The rearrangement joins TRBV6-5 to TRBJ2-6; possible D gene TRBD1, 6 bases. Looked up from germline, CDR1 is MNHEY and CDR2 is SVGAGI. V was trimmed by 4 bases and J by 3 bases, leaving 13 bases between them. The CDR3 is made up of 16 amino acids. In DNA form, the CDR3 reads TGTGCCAGCAGTTTTGTGGGGGCTGGTGGGGCCAACGTCCTGACTTTC. Translation gives CASSFVGAGGANVLTF.

The chain recombines TRBV20-1 with TRBJ2-7; D may be TRBD2 (5 bases). V was shortened by 3 bases and J by 7 bases, with 13 bases between the two germline ends. The CDR3 loop spans 12 amino acids. Germline CDR1 and CDR2: DFQATT and SNEGSKA (reference sequence). CDR3 in amino acids: CSASAPTGEQYV. CDR3 bases: TGCAGTGCTAGTGCTCCCACGGGGGAGCAGTACGTC.